This T cell receptor (beta chain) was sequenced for a study of PD-L1 blockade in urothelial cancer. The table came from immunoSEQ multiplex PCR; TCRdb's copy has only in-frame clones and leaves some out. The data contain about 36,000 clones, more than 80% of them singletons. Time point of the sample: peripheral blood 6 weeks after treatment start. Locally advanced or metastatic urothelial carcinoma affected the patients. Trimming cost V 5 bases and J 5 bases, with 21 bases left between them. The CDR3 is 16 residues long. From germline, CDR1 is LGHNA and CDR2 YNFKEQ. This sample comprised PBMCs, obtained around atezolizumab (anti-PD-L1) treatment. This TCR came from a man aged 35 to 55 with urothelial cancer. The chain joins TRBV4-2 to TRBJ1-2; perhaps TRBD1 as D (6 bases). CDR3 in DNA: TGTGCCAGCAGCACTGTTTACCAGGGGAAGCCATATGGCTACACCTTC. Translated, it gives CASSTVYQGKPYGYTF.